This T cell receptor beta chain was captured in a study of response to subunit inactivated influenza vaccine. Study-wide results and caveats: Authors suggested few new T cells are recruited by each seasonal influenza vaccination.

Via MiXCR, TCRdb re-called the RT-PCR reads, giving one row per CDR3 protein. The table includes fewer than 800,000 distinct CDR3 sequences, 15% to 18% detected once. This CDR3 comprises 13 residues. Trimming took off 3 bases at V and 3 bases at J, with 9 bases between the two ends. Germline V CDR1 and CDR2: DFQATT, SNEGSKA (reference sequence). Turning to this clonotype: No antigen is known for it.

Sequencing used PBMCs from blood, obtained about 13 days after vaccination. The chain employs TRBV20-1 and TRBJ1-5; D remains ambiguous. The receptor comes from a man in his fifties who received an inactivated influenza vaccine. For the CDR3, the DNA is TGCAGTGCTAGCCCACGATACAATCAGCCCCAGCATTTT. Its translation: CSASPRYNQPQHF.